This T cell receptor (beta chain) stems from a study of cytomegalovirus exposure and HLA in healthy donors. Points from the study as a whole: Accurate prediction of HLA-A and HLA-B alleles (for most subjects) was reportedly achieved from TCR beta sequences. Later, an analysis found that common viral pathogens appeared to be linked with several of the most significant clusters. The study listed under 200 cytomegalovirus-associated TCR beta chains. A prior analysis recorded that most TCR beta V segments were productive about 87% or about 30% of the time.

The CDR3 has 13 amino acids. Germline V lookup: CDR1 SQVTM, CDR2 ANQGSEA. Trimming cost V 6 bases and J 2 bases; bases outside gene matches: 7. PCR involved 60 Vbeta and 13 Jbeta primers. Only in-frame clones appear in the TCRdb table, and some are missing; sequencing was by immunoSEQ multiplex PCR. The sample table includes about 160,000 clones. As regards this clone: Its antigen remains unknown.

The TCR sequence derives from a man aged 30 to 39 in good health and CMV-seronegative. The chain employs TRBV29-1 and TRBJ2-7; 7 bases agree with TRBD1. Material: PBMCs. The CDR3 sequence is CSVYRGLAYEQYF. CDR3 nucleotide sequence: TGCAGCGTATACAGGGGCCTAGCCTACGAGCAGTACTTC.